This TCR beta chain was recovered during a study of shared clonotypes between healthy human individuals. Notes on the study in general: Memory subsets generally showed lower estimated richness than naive subsets. All-four-donor shared clonotypes had higher generation probabilities than non-shared clonotypes did.

Worth noting for this clone: No antigen is known for it.

The germline gives CDR1 SQVTM, CDR2 ANQGSEA. V was pared by 1 base and J by 0 bases, with 11 bases between. The CDR3 spans 15 residues. Data came from immunoSEQ multiplex PCR; TCRdb stores just in-frame clones and leaves some out. This table holds some 1,400,000 clones, 95% to 97% found once. This rearrangement joins TRBV29-1 to TRBJ2-3, with D maybe TRBD2 (6 bases). The sequence derives from a man younger than 45 in good health. The sample was naive CD4+ T cells sorted from blood. Regarding subset: CD45RA+ positively selected. The CDR3 coding sequence is TGCAGCGTTGAAGTGGTAGCGGTTAGCACAGATACGCAGTATTTT. Translation gives CSVEVVAVSTDTQYF.